These T cell receptor beta chains were read from a single sample in a study of blood T cell repertoires in COVID-19. The table came from immunoSEQ multiplex PCR; TCRdb's copy has only in-frame clones and leaves some out. The repertoire has about 100,000 clones, roughly 92% of them found once; the top ten carry around 5.7%. Specimen: peripheral blood. The receptors stem from a man in his 70s with acute or convalescent COVID-19. Both conserved end residues are part of each CDR3. D genes are given only for firm matches. Part of the rows lack a size; the others show once, few, many or a class for expanded clones.

D gene | J gene | V gene | clone size | CDR3 protein | CDR3 DNA
TRBD1 | TRBJ1-1 | TRBV5-6 | . | CASSYGTANTEAFF | TGTGCCAGCAGCTACGGGACAGCGAACACTGAAGCTTTCTTT
. | TRBJ1-2 | TRBV19 | . | CASSIGGSYYGYTF | TGTGCCAGTAGTATAGGAGGCTCCTACTATGGCTACACCTTC
TRBD2 | TRBJ2-1 | TRBV6-5 | . | CASSRLAGEKNEQFF | TGTGCCAGCAGTCGACTAGCGGGAGAAAAGAATGAGCAGTTCTTC
. | TRBJ2-2 | TRBV27 | . | CASSLSTVGGELFF | TGTGCCAGCAGTTTATCAACAGTTGGCGGGGAGCTGTTTTTT
. | TRBJ1-6 | TRBV30 | once | CAWSVRGSSPLHF | TGTGCCTGGAGTGTACGGGGTAGCTCACCCCTCCACTTT
TRBD1 | TRBJ1-1 | TRBV10-2 | . | CASSETLTGGVYTEAFF | TGCGCCAGCAGTGAGACTTTGACAGGGGGAGTGTACACTGAAGCTTTCTTT
TRBD2 | TRBJ2-7 | TRBV9 | . | CASSVGTSVPYEQYF | TGTGCCAGCAGCGTAGGGACTAGCGTCCCCTACGAGCAGTACTTC
. | TRBJ1-1 | TRBV5-1 | . | CASSSQTGNTEAFF | TGCGCCAGCAGCTCGCAAACAGGGAACACTGAAGCTTTCTTT
TRBD1 | TRBJ1-1 | TRBV27 | . | CASSLQGAGNTEAFF | TGTGCCAGCAGTTTACAGGGGGCAGGGAACACTGAAGCTTTCTTT
TRBD2 | TRBJ2-1 | TRBV6-5 | . | CASMEVRTSLHEQFF | TGTGCCAGCATGGAGGTCAGGACTAGCCTCCATGAGCAGTTCTTC
. | TRBJ2-5 | TRBV7-9 | . | CASSRSRNQETQYF | TGTGCCAGCAGCCGATCTAGGAACCAAGAGACCCAGTACTTC
. | TRBJ1-4 | TRBV29-1 | . | CSAGVSWEKLFF | TGCAGCGCCGGGGTCAGCTGGGAAAAACTGTTTTTT
. | TRBJ2-3 | TRBV18 | . | CASSPNTESTDTQYF | TGTGCCAGCTCACCGAATACAGAGAGCACAGATACGCAGTATTTT
. | TRBJ2-1 | TRBV10-2 | . | CASSGGVFRYSEQFF | TGCGCCAGCAGTGGCGGGGTGTTTCGGTACAGTGAGCAGTTCTTC
. | TRBJ2-2 | TRBV27 | . | CASSSPTTNTGELFF | TGTGCCAGCAGTTCCCCGACAACGAACACCGGGGAGCTGTTTTTT
. | TRBJ1-4 | TRBV6-5 | . | CASRPPANEKLFF | TGTGCCAGCCGCCCCCCGGCTAATGAAAAACTGTTTTTT
. | TRBJ1-2 | TRBV3-1/TRBV3-2 | . | CASSQQGSDYGYTF | TGTGCCAGCAGCCAACAGGGGAGCGACTATGGCTACACCTTC
. | TRBJ2-7 | TRBV7-8 | . | CASSPRWGHYEQYF | TGTGCCAGCAGCCCCCGGTGGGGGCACTACGAGCAGTACTTC
TRBD2 | TRBJ2-1 | TRBV27 | . | CASSLVAGVYNEQFF | TGTGCCAGCAGTTTGGTAGCGGGGGTTTACAATGAGCAGTTCTTC
. | TRBJ1-5 | TRBV6-5 | . | CASSYSPNQPQHF | TGTGCCAGCAGTTACAGCCCCAATCAGCCCCAGCATTTT
. | TRBJ1-5 | TRBV19 | . | CASTSDRTQKISNQPQHF | TGTGCCAGTACCTCCGACAGAACCCAGAAGATTAGCAATCAGCCCCAGCATTTT
. | TRBJ1-5 | TRBV6-5 | . | CASSYQGSQPQHF | TGTGCCAGCAGTTACCAGGGCTCACAGCCCCAGCATTTT
TRBD1 | TRBJ1-1 | TRBV19 | . | CASSITGANTEAFF | TGTGCCAGTAGTATAACAGGGGCGAACACTGAAGCTTTCTTT
TRBD1 | TRBJ2-7 | TRBV18 | . | CASSPPTGNYEQYF | TGTGCCAGCTCACCACCGACAGGGAACTACGAGCAGTACTTC
TRBD2 | TRBJ2-1 | TRBV7-3 | . | CASSLAAGVEQFF | TGTGCCAGCAGCTTAGCAGCGGGAGTTGAGCAGTTCTTC
. | TRBJ1-4 | TRBV10-3 | once | CAIGRGDNEKLFF | TGTGCCATCGGGCGGGGTGATAATGAAAAACTGTTTTTT
. | TRBJ1-4 | TRBV3-1/TRBV3-2 | . | CASSQWRGSARSNEKLFF | TGTGCCAGCAGCCAATGGAGGGGTTCCGCACGCTCTAATGAAAAACTGTTTTTT
. | TRBJ2-7 | TRBV5-6 | . | CASSPRYNTYEQYF | TGTGCCAGCAGCCCTCGATATAACACCTACGAGCAGTACTTC
TRBD1 | TRBJ1-6 | TRBV6-6 | . | CASTARGRSSPLHF | TGTGCCAGCACCGCCAGGGGGAGAAGTTCACCCCTCCACTTT
. | TRBJ2-7 | TRBV10-2 | . | CASSVDNSYEQYF | TGCGCCAGCAGTGTCGACAACTCCTACGAGCAGTACTTC
. | TRBJ2-4 | TRBV13 | . | CASSLRMNPSLAKNIQYF | TGTGCCAGCAGCTTGAGAATGAACCCCTCCTTAGCCAAAAACATTCAGTACTTC
TRBD1 | TRBJ2-7 | TRBV28 | few | CASSRQGVGEQYF | TGTGCCAGCAGTAGACAGGGGGTAGGTGAGCAGTACTTC
. | TRBJ1-5 | TRBV6-5 | . | CASSYGRAQPQHF | TGTGCCAGCAGTTACGGCAGGGCTCAGCCCCAGCATTTT
. | TRBJ2-3 | TRBV30 | . | CAWSVGSRGDTQYF | TGTGCCTGGAGTGTCGGCTCTCGGGGAGATACGCAGTATTTT
. | TRBJ1-1 | TRBV3-1/TRBV3-2 | . | CASSHLQGNTEAFF | TGTGCCAGCAGCCATCTACAGGGGAACACTGAAGCTTTCTTT
. | TRBJ2-7 | TRBV7-8 | . | CAGSLRSVAYEQYF | TGTGCCGGCAGCTTACGAAGCGTGGCCTACGAGCAGTACTTC
. | TRBJ1-5 | TRBV5-1 | . | CASRLGAYSNQPQHF | TGCGCCAGCAGATTGGGGGCCTATAGCAATCAGCCCCAGCATTTT
. | TRBJ2-7 | TRBV10-2 | . | CASRRQDSGYEQYF | TGCGCCAGCAGGCGGCAGGATAGCGGATACGAGCAGTACTTC
TRBD2 | TRBJ2-7 | TRBV4-3 | once | CASSQDLSLAGALGQYF | TGCGCCAGCAGCCAAGATCTATCGCTAGCGGGGGCCTTGGGGCAGTACTTC
TRBD1 | TRBJ1-2 | TRBV3-1/TRBV3-2 | few | CASSQDRGLSGYTF | TGTGCCAGCAGCCAAGATAGGGGGCTCAGCGGCTACACCTTC
TRBD1 | TRBJ2-5 | TRBV11-3 | . | CASSFQTGEETQYF | TGTGCCAGCAGCTTCCAGACAGGGGAAGAGACCCAGTACTTC
. | TRBJ2-2 | TRBV5-4 | . | CASSGRDSPNTGELFF | TGTGCCAGCAGCGGCCGGGACTCCCCGAACACCGGGGAGCTGTTTTTT
. | TRBJ2-7 | TRBV19 | . | CASSMGLGGSYEQYF | TGTGCCAGTAGTATGGGGCTAGGTGGCTCCTACGAGCAGTACTTC
. | TRBJ2-3 | TRBV9 | . | CASSKERGGSTDTQYF | TGTGCCAGCAGCAAAGAGAGAGGGGGATCCACAGATACGCAGTATTTT
TRBD1 | TRBJ1-1 | TRBV11-2 | . | CASRLTGVTTEAFF | TGTGCCAGCAGGCTGACAGGGGTGACCACTGAAGCTTTCTTT
. | TRBJ1-1 | TRBV12-3/TRBV12-4 | . | CASSHQGSAEAFF | TGTGCCAGCAGTCATCAGGGTTCGGCTGAAGCTTTCTTT
. | TRBJ1-6 | TRBV21-1 | . | CASRGRGVGSYNSPLHF | TGTGCCAGCCGGGGCAGGGGGGTCGGGTCCTATAATTCACCCCTCCACTTT
TRBD1 | TRBJ1-5 | TRBV3-1/TRBV3-2 | . | CASSLGTVTWGPQHF | TGTGCCAGCAGCCTCGGGACAGTCACTTGGGGGCCCCAGCATTTT
TRBD1 | TRBJ2-3 | TRBV7-6 | . | CASSLYRDRAADTQYF | TGTGCCAGCAGCCTATATCGGGACAGGGCGGCAGATACGCAGTATTTT
TRBD1 | TRBJ1-2 | TRBV29-1 | . | CSVEKFLGQGEGYTF | TGCAGCGTTGAGAAGTTCCTTGGACAGGGTGAGGGCTACACCTTC
TRBD1 | TRBJ1-2 | TRBV6-1 | . | CASSDRDRKGGYTF | TGTGCCAGCAGTGACCGGGACAGGAAGGGGGGCTACACCTTC
. | TRBJ1-1 | TRBV30 | . | CAWSVFGDFGREAFF | TGTGCCTGGAGTGTCTTCGGGGACTTTGGGAGGGAAGCTTTCTTT
. | TRBJ1-2 | TRBV14 | . | CASSQDGTQYGYTF | TGTGCCAGCAGCCAAGATGGGACACAATATGGCTACACCTTC